The source of this TCR beta chain is a study of cytomegalovirus exposure and HLA in healthy donors. Regarding this clone: The target antigen is unknown.

Trimming took 3 bases from V and 7 from J; bases not matched to a gene: 4. The CDR3 spans 13 residues. CDR1 and CDR2 (germline): ENHRY, SYGVKD. The primer mix had 60 Vbeta and 13 Jbeta primers. Sequencing was performed with immunoSEQ multiplex PCR; in TCRdb, only in-frame clones are kept and a portion is missing. Recorded for this sample: about 200,000 clones. Study results and caveats: Among immune exposure information, only CMV serostatus was available. TRBV6-2, TRBV6-3 and other indistinguishable V segments were excluded. CMV antigen specificity was confirmed in vitro for a few CMV-associated chains.

The sequenced sample consisted of PBMCs. The chain carries TRBV10-3 and TRBJ1-2; TRBD1 agrees at 8 bases. This TCR came from a man aged 30 to 45 in good health and CMV-seronegative. Written as DNA, the CDR3 is TGTGCCATCAGTGAACTCGACAGGGGTGGCTACACCTTC. Amino acid sequence: CAISELDRGGYTF.